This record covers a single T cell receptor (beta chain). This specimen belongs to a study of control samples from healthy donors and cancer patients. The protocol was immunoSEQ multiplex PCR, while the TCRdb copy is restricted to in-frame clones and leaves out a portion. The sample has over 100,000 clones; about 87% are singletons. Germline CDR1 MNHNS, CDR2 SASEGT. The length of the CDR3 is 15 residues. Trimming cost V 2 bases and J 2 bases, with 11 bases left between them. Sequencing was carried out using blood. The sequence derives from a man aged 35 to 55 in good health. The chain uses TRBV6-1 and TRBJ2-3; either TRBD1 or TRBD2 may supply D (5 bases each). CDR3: CASSESWGYTDTQYF. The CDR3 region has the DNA TGTGCCAGCAGTGAATCCTGGGGGTACACAGATACGCAGTATTTT.